Listed here are 22 T cell receptor beta chains from one sample, sequenced in a study of sequential checkpoint blockade in melanoma. Treatment in this sample: randomized to nivolumab then ipilimumab (arm A) or the reverse (arm B). Assay used: immunoSEQ multiplex PCR; TCRdb lists only in-frame clones, some missing. The sample yields 10,000 to 15,000 clones, 60% to 80% seen once. The starting material was CD8+ T cells sorted from blood (inferred from file names), obtained from a patient given nivolumab and ipilimumab in sequence. All receptors come from a human patient with melanoma. Some clones in this sample may be carry-over from other donors' samples.

The chain couples TRBV2 to TRBJ2-7; D may be TRBD1 (5 bases). CDR3 length: 15 amino acids. V lost 3 bases to trimming and J lost 2 bases, with 14 bases between them. Germline CDR1 is SNHLY and CDR2 is FYNNEI. CDR3 region: CASSDSQGYPYEQYF. CDR3 bases: TGTGCCAGCAGTGATAGTCAGGGTTACCCCTACGAGCAGTACTTC. The variable domain in full, completed from reference TRBV2 and TRBJ2-7, reads EPEVTQTPSHQVTQMGQEVILRCVPISNHLYFYWYRQILGQKVEFLVSFYNNEISEKSEIFDDQFSVERPDGSNFTLKIRSTKLEDSAMYFCASSDSQGYPYEQYFGPGTRLTVT.

V usage is TRBV19 and J usage is TRBJ2-1; 7 bases agree with TRBD2. The ends lost 9 bases at V and 0 bases at J; junction bases unmatched: 2. The CDR3 has 13 residues. Germline V gives CDR1 LNHDA, CDR2 SQIVND (reference sequence). CDR3 DNA sequence: TGTGCCAGCGGGGGGACCTCCTACAATGAGCAGTTCTTC. It yields the protein CASGGTSYNEQFF.

The chain carries TRBV7-6 and TRBJ2-6; D unclear. Germline values: CDR1 SGHVS, CDR2 FNYEAQ. V was pared by 4 bases and J by 0 bases, with 4 bases between. The CDR3 spans 14 residues. CDR3 residues: CASSSYSGANVLTF. The CDR3, as DNA: TGTGCCAGCAGCTCGTACTCTGGGGCCAACGTCCTGACTTTC.

Notes on this clone: The sample carries other DNA sequences with the same CDR3. J is TRBJ2-7 and V is TRBV30; D gene uncertain. The CDR3 is 14 amino acids. Per germline, CDR1 GTSNPN and CDR2 SVGIG (reference sequence). Between the trimmed V and J ends, which lost 4 bases and 4 bases, there was a span of 17 bases. The CDR3 region has the DNA TGTGCCTGGATTTACCGGCGGCTGGCATACGAGCAGTACTTC. Its protein is CAWIYRRLAYEQYF.

The genes are TRBV5-4 and TRBJ2-2; D is unclear. CDR3 length equals 12 residues. Trimming took 1 base from V and 6 from J, leaving 4 bases between them. In germline, CDR1 is SGHNT, CDR2 YYREEE (reference sequence). The CDR3 here is CASSLISGELFF. The CDR3 region has the DNA TGTGCCAGCAGCTTGATCTCCGGGGAGCTGTTTTTT. Using reference TRBV5-4 and TRBJ2-2 for the parts outside the CDR3, the full variable domain is ETGVTQSPTHLIKTRGQQVTLRCSSQSGHNTVSWYQQALGQGPQFIFQYYREEENGRGNFPPRFSGLQFPNYSSELNVNALELDDSALYLCASSLISGELFFGEGSRLTVL.

The rearrangement joins TRBV27 to TRBJ2-7, with a possible D match to TRBD2 (6 bases). The CDR3 is 14 residues long. CDR1 and CDR2 from the germline V gene are MNHEY and SMNVEV (reference sequence). Trimming pared 2 bases from V and 6 bases from J, leaving 14 bases between. Here the CDR3 reads CASSLVVTGVEQYF. CDR3 bases: TGTGCCAGCAGTTTAGTAGTGACGGGGGTCGAGCAGTACTTC.

This clone was counted a single time. The chain employs TRBV29-1 and TRBJ2-7, with D maybe TRBD2 (5 bases). The length of the CDR3 is 18 residues. Germline V gene sequence: CDR1 SQVTM, CDR2 ANQGSEA. V dropped 2 bases and J dropped 4 bases, with 27 bases sitting between them. In nucleotides, the CDR3 is TGCAGCGTTGAATTCGCGATCCCCGCTCGGGATTTTGCGTACGAGCAGTACTTC. Translation: CSVEFAIPARDFAYEQYF.

The chain combines TRBV27 with TRBJ1-2; TRBD1 might be the D (6 bases). With 5 bases removed from V and 4 bases from J, the gap between germline ends came to 23 bases. CDR3 size: 17 residues. Germline CDR1 and CDR2: MNHEY and SMNVEV (reference sequence). The CDR3 DNA reads TGTGCCAGCAGTGCACCCCCACCCGAGGGGGTGGCCTATGGCTACACCTTC. Amino acids: CASSAPPPEGVAYGYTF.

The chain combines TRBV9 with TRBJ2-7; 12 bases align to TRBD2. The CDR3 is 12 residues long. J gave up 8 bases and V 7 bases, and 4 bases lay outside the gene matches. Germline values: CDR1 SGDLS, CDR2 YYNGEE. This CDR3 is CASASGGGQQYF. The CDR3 DNA follows: TGTGCCAGCGCTAGCGGGGGGGGCCAGCAGTACTTC.

This chain joins TRBV5-6 and TRBJ1-2; TRBD1 matches 7 bases. The CDR3 length is 14 residues. Losses at the gene ends were 2 bases for V and 6 bases for J; bases not matched to a gene: 7. CDR1 is SGHDT and CDR2 is YYEEEE in the germline V gene. The CDR3 protein is CASSFPGQSDGYTF. The CDR3 DNA follows: TGTGCCAGCAGCTTTCCGGGACAGTCGGATGGCTACACCTTC.

The chain recombines TRBV11-2 with TRBJ2-4; TRBD2 aligns across 14 bases. Trimming removed 6 bases from V and 6 bases from J; junction bases left unmatched: 4. Germline assignment: CDR1 SGHAT and CDR2 FQNNGV. The CDR3 loop spans 15 amino acids. Here the CDR3 reads CASRPTSGGGNIQYF. Written as DNA, the CDR3 is TGTGCCAGCAGACCGACTAGCGGGGGGGGAAACATTCAGTACTTC.

Only one count was recorded for this clone. The chain is built from TRBV7-9 and TRBJ2-5; unclear D gene. Trimming shortened V by 6 bases and J by 4 bases, and 12 bases separated the two germline ends. In germline, CDR1 is SEHNR, CDR2 FQNEAQ (reference sequence). This CDR3 has 13 residues. The CDR3 loop is CASSPILGETQYF. The CDR3 region has the DNA TGTGCCAGCAGTCCCATTCTCGGAGAGACCCAGTACTTC. The full variable domain, with the rest looked up from reference TRBV7-9 and TRBJ2-5, is DTGVSQNPRHKITKRGQNVTFRCDPISEHNRLYWYRQTLGQGPEFLTYFQNEAQLEKSRLLSDRFSAERPKGSFSTLEIQRTEQGDSAMYLCASSPILGETQYFGPGTRLLVL.

The V gene is TRBV5-6, the J gene TRBJ1-4, with a possible D match to TRBD1 (6 bases). CDR3 size: 16 residues. Per germline, CDR1 SGHDT and CDR2 YYEEEE. V was trimmed by 1 base and J by 0 bases, leaving 10 bases between them. DNA of the CDR3: TGTGCCAGCAGCTTGTCCAGGACAGCAACTAATGAAAAACTGTTTTTT. Its protein product is CASSLSRTATNEKLFF.

The chain links TRBV7-9 to TRBJ2-3, with TRBD2 as a possible D gene (6 bases). CDR1 is SEHNR and CDR2 is FQNEAQ in the germline V gene (reference sequence). V was clipped by 5 bases and J by 5 bases, with 23 bases between them. CDR3 size: 17 residues. The chain's CDR3 is CASSPFGAGPLGDTQYF. The CDR3 bases are TGTGCCAGCAGCCCCTTTGGGGCGGGGCCCCTAGGAGATACGCAGTATTTT.

The chain has TRBV27 and TRBJ2-2; weak D call: TRBD1 (6 bases). The germline V and J ends were trimmed by 4 bases and 1 base, with 22 bases remaining between them. The CDR3 has 19 residues. Germline CDR1 MNHEY, CDR2 SMNVEV (reference sequence). In DNA form, the CDR3 reads TGTGCCAGCAGTTCTTGGGACACCTCGATGATCGGGAACACCGGGGAGCTGTTTTTT. Protein product: CASSSWDTSMIGNTGELFF.

This clone was observed a few times. The chain links TRBV28 to TRBJ2-1; TRBD1 matches 8 bases. V dropped 5 bases and J dropped 2; count of bases not matched to a gene: 11. There are 17 residues in the CDR3. CDR1 MDHEN and CDR2 SYDVKM come from the germline V gene. The CDR3 loop is CASSTPIGTGPYNEQFF. CDR3 sequence (DNA): TGTGCCAGCAGTACCCCAATTGGGACAGGCCCCTACAATGAGCAGTTCTTC.

This chain uses TRBV19 with TRBJ2-2; the D is unclear. With 3 bases removed from V and 1 base from J, the gap between germline ends came to 9 bases. The CDR3 is made up of 15 amino acids. Germline V CDR1 and CDR2: LNHDA, SQIVND (reference sequence). The CDR3 bases are TGTGCCAGTAGTATTCGTAGACAGAACACCGGGGAGCTGTTTTTT. Its translation is CASSIRRQNTGELFF.

The chain has TRBV4-1 and TRBJ1-5, with a possible D match to TRBD1 (6 bases). V gave up 1 base and J gave up 3 bases, with 10 bases separating them. Germline CDR1 MGHRA, CDR2 YSYEKL. The CDR3 has 15 amino acids. The CDR3 DNA follows: TGCGCCAGCAGCCAAGTGCAGGGACACAATCAGCCCCAGCATTTT. It codes for CASSQVQGHNQPQHF.

The V gene is TRBV9, the J gene TRBJ2-7, with D tentatively TRBD2 (5 bases). Trimming removed 0 bases from V and 7 bases from J, with 20 bases in between. Germline V gene lookup returns CDR1 SGDLS and CDR2 YYNGEE. CDR3 length: 16 residues. The CDR3 DNA reads TGTGCCAGCAGCGTAGATGCGGCGGGCGCTCCGGGGGAGCAGTACTTC. Its translation: CASSVDAAGAPGEQYF.

The rearrangement links TRBV2 to TRBJ1-5; D not resolved. The CDR3 loop spans 14 amino acids. V was shortened by 8 bases and J by 2 bases, with 13 bases between the two germline ends. Germline CDR1 reads SNHLY; CDR2 reads FYNNEI. This CDR3 reads CASGLPEGNQPQHF. In nucleotides, the CDR3 is TGTGCCAGCGGCCTCCCCGAGGGCAATCAGCCCCAGCATTTT.

V gene TRBV5-5 combines with J gene TRBJ2-3; TRBD2 aligns across 14 bases. The V and J ends lost 4 bases and 5 bases, in that order; junction bases with no gene match: 3. The germline CDR1 and CDR2 sequences are SGHKS and YYEKEE (reference sequence). The CDR3 runs 15 residues. CDR3: CASSNGLAGGDTQYF. CDR3 coding DNA: TGTGCCAGCAGCAACGGACTAGCGGGGGGAGATACGCAGTATTTT.

V usage is TRBV10-3 and J usage is TRBJ1-2; maybe TRBD1 (6 bases). The CDR3 sequence is 17 residues long. CDR1 and CDR2 from the germline V gene are ENHRY and SYGVKD. Trimming took off 2 bases at V and 6 bases at J, with 22 bases between the two ends. CDR3 residues: CAISETTTGSGADGYTF. DNA for the CDR3: TGTGCCATCAGTGAGACCACGACAGGCAGCGGGGCCGATGGCTACACCTTC.